This entry lists 28 T cell receptor beta chains sequenced from one sample in a study of a mutant IDH1 vaccine in newly diagnosed glioma. These TCRs' antigens remain unknown. This table comes from immunoSEQ multiplex PCR, and its TCRdb copy is limited to in-frame clones, with some not included. The data contain 38,000 or so clones, 80% of them singletons. Noted time point: week 11, during vaccination. The investigators gave 300 ug of mutant IDH1 20-mer peptide in each vaccine dose, together with topical imiquimod. The sequenced sample was peripheral blood mononuclear cells (PBMCs), obtained from a glioma patient whose treatment included an IDH1 peptide vaccine. Receptors originate from a young woman with glioma. Some clones in this sample may be carry-over from other donors' samples.

This clone was seen a few times. The chain carries TRBV7-2 and TRBJ1-4, with 10 bases that match TRBD1. Trimming took 4 bases from V and 7 from J; bases not matched to a gene: 15. Germline CDR1 SGHTA, CDR2 FQGNSA. This CDR3 contains 18 residues. DNA of the CDR3: TGTGCCAGCAGCTCGAGACAGGGGGCAAATTGGTGGGGTGAAAAACTGTTTTTT. Protein sequence: CASSSRQGANWWGEKLFF.

V gene TRBV27 combines with J gene TRBJ2-7, with a possible D match to TRBD1 (5 bases). CDR1 and CDR2 (germline): MNHEY, SMNVEV (reference sequence). The CDR3 runs to 15 residues. The V gene lost 4 bases and the J gene lost 3 bases, with 16 bases spanning the gap. CDR3 protein: CASSSRTPAIYEQYF. Here the CDR3 DNA reads TGTGCCAGCAGTTCCCGGACACCGGCTATCTACGAGCAGTACTTC.

The chain uses TRBV14 and TRBJ1-3; D not certain. Per germline, CDR1 SGHDN and CDR2 FVKESK. V was pared by 3 bases and J by 7 bases, with 4 bases between. This CDR3 comprises 11 residues. DNA for the CDR3: TGTGCCAGCAGCCACACCAACACCATATATTTT. It specifies CASSHTNTIYF.

This sequence joins TRBV7-6 and TRBJ2-1; maybe TRBD2 (5 bases). Germline values: CDR1 SGHVS, CDR2 FNYEAQ. V gave up 3 bases and J gave up 9 bases, with 6 bases separating them. The CDR3 contains 11 residues. The CDR3 is CASSFRGEQFF. CDR3 DNA sequence: TGTGCCAGCAGCTTCCGGGGTGAGCAGTTCTTC.

The chain is built from TRBV5-4 and TRBJ1-1; no clear D. Trimming stripped 0 bases from V and 4 bases from J, with 7 bases between. The CDR3 runs to 13 residues. Germline V gene lookup returns CDR1 SGHNT and CDR2 YYREEE (reference sequence). The CDR3 loop reads CASSLGGGTEAFF. In DNA, the CDR3 is TGTGCCAGCAGCTTGGGGGGAGGCACTGAAGCTTTCTTT. The full variable domain, completed using reference TRBV5-4 and TRBJ1-1, is ETGVTQSPTHLIKTRGQQVTLRCSSQSGHNTVSWYQQALGQGPQFIFQYYREEENGRGNFPPRFSGLQFPNYSSELNVNALELDDSALYLCASSLGGGTEAFFGQGTRLTVV.

The count of this clone is one. This sequence joins TRBV6-1 and TRBJ1-1; no clear D. Trimming pared 1 base from V and 4 bases from J, leaving 4 bases between. The CDR3 length is 12 residues. CDR1 and CDR2 from the germline V gene are MNHNS and SASEGT. The CDR3 DNA follows: TGTGCCAGCAGTGAAGAGGCCACTGAAGCTTTCTTT. Protein: CASSEEATEAFF.

The V and J genes are TRBV18 and TRBJ1-2; TRBD1 matches at 7 bases. This CDR3 region has 15 residues. Trimming at V came to 3 bases and at J to 0 bases, leaving 4 bases not matched to a gene. Germline V gives CDR1 KGHSH, CDR2 LQKENI. This chain's CDR3 is CASSPGTEPNYGYTF. CDR3 DNA: TGTGCCAGCTCACCCGGGACAGAGCCTAACTATGGCTACACCTTC.

The chain couples TRBV10-3 to TRBJ2-3, with 12 bases identical to TRBD2. CDR3 length: 14 residues. Germline CDR1 is ENHRY and CDR2 is SYGVKD. V was pared by 10 bases and J by 2 bases, with 4 bases of the junction left unmatched. The CDR3 reads CATGLAGYTDTQYF. CDR3 nucleotides: TGTGCCACCGGACTAGCGGGATACACAGATACGCAGTATTTT.

This clone has just one count. V usage is TRBV7-8 and J usage is TRBJ2-7, with 7 bases identical to TRBD1. CDR3 size: 14 residues. Germline V CDR1 and CDR2: SGHVS, FQNEAQ. V trimming: 4 bases; J trimming: 2 bases; junction bases outside the gene matches: 5. The CDR3 here is CASSYRQGPYEQYF. CDR3 bases: TGTGCCAGCAGCTACCGACAGGGTCCCTACGAGCAGTACTTC.

The chain employs TRBV7-2 and TRBJ2-2; 7 bases align to TRBD1. There are 14 residues in the CDR3. Germline assignment: CDR1 SGHTA and CDR2 FQGNSA. V dropped 5 bases and J dropped 4; count of bases not matched to a gene: 4. This chain's CDR3 is CASSPRQGTGELFF. CDR3 sequence (DNA): TGTGCCAGCAGCCCCCGACAGGGCACCGGGGAGCTGTTTTTT.

J is TRBJ2-1 and V is TRBV27; 8 bases agree with TRBD2. J was trimmed by 1 base and V by 6 bases; bases with no gene match: 8. The germline CDR1 and CDR2 sequences are MNHEY and SMNVEV (reference sequence). The CDR3 covers 16 residues. CDR3 sequence (DNA): TGTGCCAGCAGCTGGAGCGGGAGCGCTTCCTACAATGAGCAGTTCTTC. It translates to CASSWSGSASYNEQFF.

The chain recombines TRBV27 with TRBJ2-7; 8 nucleotides agree with TRBD1. The J segment lost 4 bases and the V segment lost 6 bases, leaving 5 bases of the junction unmatched. The CDR3 is 13 amino acids. Germline values: CDR1 MNHEY, CDR2 SMNVEV (reference sequence). Here the CDR3 DNA reads TGTGCCAGCAGCCGGGACAGGCTTTACGAGCAGTACTTC. Encoded protein: CASSRDRLYEQYF.

The chain links TRBV30 to TRBJ2-7, with TRBD1 matching 8 bases. The CDR3 spans 15 residues. Germline trimming cut 2 bases from V and 5 bases from J; bases unmatched to any gene: 11. Germline lookup yields CDR1 GTSNPN and CDR2 SVGIG (reference sequence). The CDR3 reads CAWSLPGQVFHEQYF. CDR3 DNA sequence: TGTGCCTGGAGTCTGCCGGGACAGGTGTTCCACGAGCAGTACTTC.

The chain is built from TRBV19 and TRBJ1-2, with D possibly TRBD1 on 6 matching bases. There are 12 residues in the CDR3. V lost 7 bases and J 7 bases, leaving 13 bases between the germline ends. The germline V gene has CDR1 LNHDA and CDR2 SQIVND (reference sequence). The CDR3 region has the DNA TGTGCCAGTAACCAGCAGGGGCTTGGCTACACCTTC. Translated: CASNQQGLGYTF. The variable domain in full, completed from reference TRBV19 and TRBJ1-2, reads DGGITQSPKYLFRKEGQNVTLSCEQNLNHDAMYWYRQDPGQGLRLIYYSQIVNDFQKGDIAEGYSVSREKKESFPLTVTSAQKNPTAFYLCASNQQGLGYTFGSGTRLTVV.

The rearrangement links TRBV7-2 to TRBJ1-5; 9 bases agree with TRBD1. This CDR3 has 17 residues. Trimming at V came to 4 bases and at J to 0 bases, leaving 7 bases not matched to a gene. The germline gives CDR1 SGHTA, CDR2 FQGNSA. The CDR3 nucleotides are TGTGCCAGCAGCTCCGGGACAGGGAGATATAGCAATCAGCCCCAGCATTTT. The encoded protein is CASSSGTGRYSNQPQHF. The complete variable domain, with remaining parts taken from reference TRBV7-2 and TRBJ1-5, reads GAGVSQSPSNKVTEKGKDVELRCDPISGHTALYWYRQSLGQGLEFLIYFQGNSAPDKSGLPSDRFSAERTGGSVSTLTIQRTQQEDSAVYLCASSSGTGRYSNQPQHFGDGTRLSIL.

V is TRBV6-5 and J is TRBJ1-4; D is undetermined. The CDR3 runs 15 residues. V lost 4 bases to trimming and J lost 5 bases, with 14 bases between them. Per the germline V gene, CDR1 is MNHEY and CDR2 is SVGAGI. The CDR3 DNA is TGTGCCAGCAGTTCTCACCTGAACGCCAATGAAAAACTGTTTTTT. Translated, it gives CASSSHLNANEKLFF.

The chain carries TRBV6-1 and TRBJ2-7, with D perhaps assigned TRBD1 or TRBD2 (5 bases each). Trimming stripped 4 bases from V and 2 bases from J, with 12 bases between. The CDR3 spans 14 residues. The germline V gene encodes CDR1 MNHNS and CDR2 SASEGT. The CDR3 DNA sequence: TGTGCCAGCAGTGTGGGGGACGGACCCTACGAGCAGTACTTC. Translation gives CASSVGDGPYEQYF.

This clone occurred a few times. The V call is TRBV6-1, the J call TRBJ1-1; D remains ambiguous. Per germline, CDR1 MNHNS and CDR2 SASEGT. Trimming shortened V by 8 bases and J by 0 bases, and 7 bases separated the two germline ends. There are 12 residues in the CDR3. CDR3 in amino acids: CASGRMNTEAFF. The CDR3 nucleotides are TGTGCCAGCGGGCGGATGAACACTGAAGCTTTCTTT.

This chain uses TRBV29-1 with TRBJ2-1; D is ambiguous. Trimming removed 8 bases from V and 5 bases from J, with 22 bases in between. The germline V gene encodes CDR1 SQVTM and CDR2 ANQGSEA. The CDR3 consists of 15 residues. This CDR3 is CSPDVRLLGNNEQFF. The CDR3 DNA sequence: TGCAGCCCCGACGTGCGGCTTCTGGGGAACAATGAGCAGTTCTTC.

This clone was counted once. This chain connects TRBV11-2 to TRBJ2-5, with TRBD2 identical over 10 bases. Gene TRBJ2-7 matches the end of the DNA better, so the J call may be wrong. The V gene's germline CDR1 is SGHAT and CDR2 FQNNGV. CDR3 size: 15 residues. CDR3 sequence reads: CASSLVAGGQYEQYF. In DNA, the CDR3 is TGTGCCAGCAGCTTAGTAGCGGGAGGCCAATACGAGCAGTACTTC.

The V gene is TRBV25-1, the J gene TRBJ2-7, with D tentatively TRBD2 (5 bases). The V gene lost 2 bases and the J gene lost 3 bases, with 11 bases spanning the gap. Looked up from germline, CDR1 is MGHDK and CDR2 is SYGVNS. This CDR3 contains 14 residues. The CDR3 loop reads CASSEGLGLYEQYF. In DNA, the CDR3 is TGTGCCAGCAGTGAAGGGTTAGGACTCTACGAGCAGTACTTC.

CDR3 in DNA: TGTGCCAGCAGTGGATTCTTGGAGAACACTGAAGCTTTCTTT. Its protein is CASSGFLENTEAFF. The chain recombines TRBV6-1 with TRBJ1-1; D is unclear. The CDR3 totals 14 residues. Per germline, CDR1 MNHNS and CDR2 SASEGT. The V gene lost 4 bases and the J gene lost 1 base, with 10 bases spanning the gap.

The rearrangement joins TRBV5-1 to TRBJ2-3; possibly TRBD1 for D (6 bases). The CDR3 covers 14 residues. Trimming removed 1 base from V and 4 bases from J, with 10 bases in between. The germline V gene has CDR1 SGHRS and CDR2 YFSETQ. CDR3 region: CASSLTGFADTQYF. DNA of the CDR3: TGCGCCAGCAGCTTGACAGGGTTTGCAGATACGCAGTATTTT.

This chain joins TRBV6-6 and TRBJ2-1; perhaps TRBD2 as D (6 bases). V lost 10 bases and J 7 bases, leaving 11 bases between the germline ends. The CDR3 consists of 11 residues. Per the germline V gene, CDR1 is MNHNY and CDR2 is SVGAGI (reference sequence). Written as DNA, the CDR3 is TGTGCCACCCGAGGGAGGAATGAGCAGTTCTTC. Protein sequence: CATRGRNEQFF.

As DNA, the CDR3 is TGCGCCAGCAGCCAAGACATTAGACAGAGCGGGACAAGGAACACCGGGGAGCTGTTTTTT. It specifies CASSQDIRQSGTRNTGELFF. V usage is TRBV4-1 and J usage is TRBJ2-2; D may be TRBD2 (7 bases). This CDR3 region has 20 residues. Trimming left V 0 bases short and J 1 base short, with 21 bases between. Germline V CDR1 and CDR2: MGHRA, YSYEKL.

As DNA, the CDR3 is TGTGCCAGCAGCTTAGATGAGAATCAGCCCCAGCATTTT. It codes for CASSLDENQPQHF. This chain uses TRBV7-2 with TRBJ1-5; D unclear. The CDR3 totals 13 residues. The V end lost 1 base, the J end lost 4 bases, and 5 bases lay between the germline ends. Germline CDR1 SGHTA, CDR2 FQGNSA.

The chain is built from TRBV28 and TRBJ2-7; 10 bases align to TRBD2. Germline V gene sequence: CDR1 MDHEN, CDR2 SYDVKM. There are 14 residues in the CDR3. Losses at the gene ends were 10 bases for V and 6 bases for J; bases not matched to a gene: 12. CDR3 DNA: TGTGCCACCTCCCTAGCGGGAGATTGGGGCGAGCAGTACTTC. This sequence encodes CATSLAGDWGEQYF.

J is TRBJ2-5 and V is TRBV6-4; D is perhaps TRBD1 (5 bases). Germline CDR1 MRHNA, CDR2 SNTAGT. V lost 3 bases and J 4 bases, leaving 9 bases between the germline ends. The CDR3 runs to 13 residues. CDR3 nucleotide sequence: TGTGCCAGCAGTGAGCGGCAGGGAGAGACCCAGTACTTC. Translating it yields CASSERQGETQYF.